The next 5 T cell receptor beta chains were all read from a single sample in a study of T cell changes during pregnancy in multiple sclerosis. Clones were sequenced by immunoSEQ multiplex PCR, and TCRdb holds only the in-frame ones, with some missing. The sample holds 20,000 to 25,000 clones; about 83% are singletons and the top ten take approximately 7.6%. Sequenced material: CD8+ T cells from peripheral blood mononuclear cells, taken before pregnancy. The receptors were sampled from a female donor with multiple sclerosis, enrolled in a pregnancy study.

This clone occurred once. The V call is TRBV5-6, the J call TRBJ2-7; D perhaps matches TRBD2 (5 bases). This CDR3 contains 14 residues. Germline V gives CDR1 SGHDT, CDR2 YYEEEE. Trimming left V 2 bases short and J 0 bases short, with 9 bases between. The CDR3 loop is CASSLTGSSYEQYF. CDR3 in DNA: TGTGCCAGCAGCTTAACGGGAAGCTCCTACGAGCAGTACTTC.

The chain's CDR3 is CASKREDGGTDTQYF. The CDR3 DNA sequence: TGTGCCAGTAAGCGGGAGGACGGAGGAACAGATACGCAGTATTTT. The chain couples TRBV27 to TRBJ2-3; 9 bases line up with TRBD2. V shed 9 bases and J 3 bases; nucleotides not matched to a gene: 10. This CDR3 comprises 15 residues. The germline V gene has CDR1 MNHEY and CDR2 SMNVEV (reference sequence).

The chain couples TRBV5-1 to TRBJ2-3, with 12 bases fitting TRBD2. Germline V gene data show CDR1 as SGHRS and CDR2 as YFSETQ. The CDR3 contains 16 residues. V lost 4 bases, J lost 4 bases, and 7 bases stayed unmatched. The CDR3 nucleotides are TGCGCCAGCAGCATCCGACTAGCGGGAGTGTCAGATACGCAGTATTTT. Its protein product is CASSIRLAGVSDTQYF. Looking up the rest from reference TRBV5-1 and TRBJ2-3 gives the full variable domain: KAGVTQTPRYLIKTRGQQVTLSCSPISGHRSVSWYQQTPGQGLQFLFEYFSETQRNKGNFPGRFSGRQFSNSRSEMNVSTLELGDSALYLCASSIRLAGVSDTQYFGPGTRLTVL.

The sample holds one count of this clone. The CDR3 spells CASISAGGIDEQFF. CDR3 bases: TGCGCCAGCATTTCGGCGGGAGGGATCGATGAGCAGTTCTTC. The rearrangement joins TRBV10-2 to TRBJ2-1; 9 positions match TRBD2. In germline, CDR1 is WSHSY, CDR2 SAAADI. CDR3 length equals 14 residues. Trimming removed 7 bases from V and 8 bases from J; junction bases left unmatched: 9.

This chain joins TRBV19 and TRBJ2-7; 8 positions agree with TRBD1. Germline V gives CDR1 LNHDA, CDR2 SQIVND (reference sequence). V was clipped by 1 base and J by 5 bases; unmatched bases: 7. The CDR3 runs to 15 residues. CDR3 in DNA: TGTGCCAGTAGTATAGGGCAGGGGGCGTCCCACGAGCAGTACTTC. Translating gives CASSIGQGASHEQYF.